Listed here are 22 T cell receptor beta chains from one sample, sequenced in a study of control samples from healthy donors and cancer patients. Assay used: immunoSEQ multiplex PCR; TCRdb lists only in-frame clones, some missing. The data show fewer than 85,000 clones, less than 95% seen once. Source material: blood. The source of these receptors is a woman in her 30s in good health.

The gene calls are TRBV19 and TRBJ1-3, with D tentatively TRBD1 (5 bases). The CDR3 consists of 14 residues. Trimming took off 5 bases at V and 0 bases at J, with 8 bases between the two ends. The germline V gene encodes CDR1 LNHDA and CDR2 SQIVND (reference sequence). CDR3 sequence (DNA): TGTGCCAGTAGTTTGGGGACCTCTGGAAACACCATATATTTT. This gives the protein CASSLGTSGNTIYF.

CDR3 bases: TGTGCCAGCAGCGCCTCGAACGAGCAGTACTTC. Amino acid sequence: CASSASNEQYF. The chain combines TRBV6-5 with TRBJ2-7, with D uncertain. The CDR3 covers 11 residues. The germline gives CDR1 MNHEY, CDR2 SVGAGI. The V gene lost 6 bases and the J gene lost 5 bases, with 8 bases spanning the gap.

The chain couples TRBV4-1 to TRBJ1-2, with D unclear. Germline V gene lookup returns CDR1 MGHRA and CDR2 YSYEKL. This CDR3 comprises 11 residues. V lost 6 bases to trimming and J lost 4 bases, with 6 bases between them. The CDR3 DNA reads TGCGCCAGCAGGGGAGGCTATGGCTACACCTTC. Its protein is CASRGGYGYTF.

The chain carries TRBV30 and TRBJ2-2; D gene ambiguous. The germline V gene has CDR1 GTSNPN and CDR2 SVGIG (reference sequence). The CDR3 contains 16 residues. Between the trimmed V and J ends, which lost 2 bases and 0 bases, there was a span of 13 bases. The CDR3 DNA reads TGTGCCTGGAGTCCGTTAAAGTATTCGAACACCGGGGAGCTGTTTTTT. Residues: CAWSPLKYSNTGELFF.

The sample holds one count of this clone. The chain couples TRBV30 to TRBJ2-2; no clear D gene. The CDR3 spans 15 residues. Germline CDR1 GTSNPN, CDR2 SVGIG (reference sequence). The V and J ends lost 0 bases and 5 bases respectively, with 13 bases between them. The CDR3 here is CAWSVRWGLTGELFF. In nucleotides, the CDR3 is TGTGCCTGGAGTGTACGATGGGGTCTTACCGGGGAGCTGTTTTTT.

The rearrangement links TRBV3-1 (or the pseudogene TRBV3-2) to TRBJ2-5; the D gene could be TRBD1 or TRBD2 (5 bases each). V lost 4 bases and J 4 bases, leaving 16 bases between the germline ends. The CDR3 has 15 amino acids. Germline V CDR1 and CDR2: LGHDT, YNNKEL (reference sequence). The CDR3 sequence is CASSPLARGGETQYF. The CDR3 nucleotides are TGTGCCAGCAGCCCCTTAGCGAGGGGCGGAGAGACCCAGTACTTC.

The V gene is TRBV12-5, the J gene TRBJ1-1; D possibly corresponds to TRBD1 (5 bases). Germline CDR1 is LGHNT and CDR2 is FRNRAP. V lost 6 bases to trimming and J lost 8 bases, with 16 bases between them. The CDR3 length is 13 residues. CDR3 in amino acids: CASGIGAGEEAFF. The CDR3 DNA follows: TGTGCTAGTGGGATAGGGGCAGGCGAGGAAGCTTTCTTT.

This clone came up once. V is TRBV7-9 and J is TRBJ1-1; 7 positions agree with TRBD1. Germline lookup yields CDR1 SEHNR and CDR2 FQNEAQ (reference sequence). The junction had 8 bases not matched to a gene; V was cut back by 4 bases and J by 0 bases. CDR3 length: 16 amino acids. The DNA of the CDR3 is TGTGCCAGCAGCTCCGACAGGGTGATTTTGAACACTGAAGCTTTCTTT. This sequence encodes CASSSDRVILNTEAFF.

The chain joins TRBV23-1 to TRBJ1-3; a weak D match, TRBD1 (5 bases). TRBV23-1 counts as an open reading frame of uncertain function. This CDR3 is built from 14 residues. The V and J ends lost 8 bases and 0 bases respectively, with 11 bases between them. CDR3 sequence reads: CASPRGSSGNTIYF. The CDR3 region has the DNA TGCGCCAGCCCCCGGGGCAGCTCTGGAAACACCATATATTTT.

The chain uses TRBV28 and TRBJ2-3; 7 nucleotides align to TRBD2. V was pared by 8 bases and J by 2 bases, with 13 bases of the junction left unmatched. The CDR3 spans 16 residues. Germline CDR1 reads MDHEN; CDR2 reads SYDVKM. CDR3 DNA sequence: TGTGCCAGCCCAGGCCGTAGCGGGTCCCCCACAGATACGCAGTATTTT. Its translation is CASPGRSGSPTDTQYF.

The chain combines TRBV19 with TRBJ2-5, with a weak D call TRBD1 (6 bases). Germline-derived CDR1 and CDR2 are LNHDA and SQIVND (reference sequence). V dropped 1 base and J dropped 0 bases, with 12 bases sitting between them. This CDR3 contains 16 residues. CDR3 nucleotides: TGTGCCAGTAGTATAGGGGTGGGGGCCAACCAAGAGACCCAGTACTTC. It encodes CASSIGVGANQETQYF.

The rearrangement links TRBV25-1 to TRBJ1-1; 7 bases are shared with TRBD1. This CDR3 is built from 13 residues. The junction had 5 bases not matched to a gene; V was cut back by 5 bases and J by 5 bases. Per the germline V gene, CDR1 is MGHDK and CDR2 is SYGVNS. CDR3 nucleotide sequence: TGTGCCAGCAGTCCACCAGGGGGAACTGAAGCTTTCTTT. As protein: CASSPPGGTEAFF. Full variable domain (remainder filled in from reference TRBV25-1 and TRBJ1-1): EADIYQTPRYLVIGTGKKITLECSQTMGHDKMYWYQQDPGMELHLIHYSYGVNSTEKGDLSSESTVSRIRTEHFPLTLESARPSHTSQYLCASSPPGGTEAFFGQGTRLTVV.

For the CDR3, the DNA is TGTGCCAGCAAGAGACAGGGGGACGCTTTCTTT. Translating it yields CASKRQGDAFF. J is TRBJ1-1 and V is TRBV6-5; 9 positions agree with TRBD1. Trimming cost V 7 bases and J 11 bases; bases outside gene matches: 5. Per germline, CDR1 MNHEY and CDR2 SVGAGI. The CDR3 consists of 11 residues.

J is TRBJ2-1 and V is TRBV7-3, with 7 bases fitting TRBD1. Per the germline V gene, CDR1 is SGHTA and CDR2 is FQGTGA. The V gene end was trimmed by 6 bases and the J gene end by 2 bases; junction bases not matched to a gene: 7. CDR3 size: 15 residues. In DNA form, the CDR3 reads TGTGCCAGCAGTTTACCCGGGACAGCCTACAATGAGCAGTTCTTC. Translation: CASSLPGTAYNEQFF.

V and J are TRBV5-6 and TRBJ2-5; D not certain. The CDR3 has 13 residues. The V gene lost 4 bases and the J gene lost 2 bases, with 9 bases spanning the gap. Germline CDR1 reads SGHDT; CDR2 reads YYEEEE. The CDR3 loop reads CASSRLGQETQYF. CDR3 bases: TGTGCCAGCAGCCGTCTAGGGCAAGAGACCCAGTACTTC.

The chain joins TRBV12-3 or TRBV12-4 to TRBJ2-3; 9 positions agree with TRBD2. The CDR3 runs to 13 residues. V lost 6 bases to trimming and J lost 4 bases; unmatched junction nucleotides: 2. The CDR3 nucleotides read TGTGCCAGCAGGAGCGGGGGGTCAGATACGCAGTATTTT. Protein sequence: CASRSGGSDTQYF.

This chain links TRBV6-2 or TRBV6-3 with TRBJ1-2, with 8 bases matching TRBD1. V shed 7 bases, J shed 5 bases, and the junction held 9 bases outside the gene matches. Germline CDR1 is MNHEY and CDR2 is SVGEGT. The CDR3 covers 14 residues. The CDR3 nucleotides read TGTGCCAGCACCCCTGGGGGACAGGATTATGGCTACACCTTC. Its protein is CASTPGGQDYGYTF.

V and J are TRBV18 and TRBJ2-2; no firm D call. The germline V and J ends were trimmed by 0 bases and 8 bases, with 13 bases remaining between them. The CDR3 totals 15 residues. The germline gives CDR1 KGHSH, CDR2 LQKENI. The chain's CDR3 is CASSPPRPAAGELFF. As DNA, the CDR3 is TGTGCCAGCTCACCACCGCGACCTGCCGCAGGGGAGCTGTTTTTT.

This clone was counted a single time. This chain uses TRBV6-1 with TRBJ1-1; D is unclear. The CDR3 extends over 14 amino acids. Germline V lookup: CDR1 MNHNS, CDR2 SASEGT. Trimming pared 2 bases from V and 6 bases from J, leaving 13 bases between. CDR3 protein: CASSEFSDQPEAFF. CDR3 DNA sequence: TGTGCCAGCAGTGAATTTTCGGACCAACCTGAAGCTTTCTTT.

The V call is TRBV28, the J call TRBJ1-1; D is ambiguous. There are 12 residues in the CDR3. Looked up from germline, CDR1 is MDHEN and CDR2 is SYDVKM. Trimming left V 6 bases short and J 7 bases short, with 12 bases between. Here the CDR3 DNA reads TGTGCCAGCAGCCGGGGAGCCCTTGAAGCTTTCTTT. It specifies CASSRGALEAFF.

The genes are TRBV7-2 and TRBJ1-3; 7 nucleotides match TRBD1. With 5 bases clipped from V and 4 bases from J, the junction kept 2 bases outside the gene matches. The CDR3 contains 13 residues. Germline lookup yields CDR1 SGHTA and CDR2 FQGNSA. The CDR3 bases are TGTGCCAGCAGCCAGACAGGGGGAAACACCATATATTTT. Protein product: CASSQTGGNTIYF. Supplemented by reference TRBV7-2 and TRBJ1-3, the full variable domain reads GAGVSQSPSNKVTEKGKDVELRCDPISGHTALYWYRQSLGQGLEFLIYFQGNSAPDKSGLPSDRFSAERTGGSVSTLTIQRTQQEDSAVYLCASSQTGGNTIYFGEGSWLTVV.

The rearrangement links TRBV6-5 to TRBJ2-1; TRBD2 matches at 8 bases. CDR1 MNHEY and CDR2 SVGAGI come from the germline V gene. V shed 9 bases and J 0 bases; nucleotides not matched to a gene: 7. This CDR3 has 15 residues. The CDR3 sequence: CASSGGGSSYNEQFF. As DNA, the CDR3 is TGTGCCAGTTCCGGGGGGGGAAGCTCCTACAATGAGCAGTTCTTC.